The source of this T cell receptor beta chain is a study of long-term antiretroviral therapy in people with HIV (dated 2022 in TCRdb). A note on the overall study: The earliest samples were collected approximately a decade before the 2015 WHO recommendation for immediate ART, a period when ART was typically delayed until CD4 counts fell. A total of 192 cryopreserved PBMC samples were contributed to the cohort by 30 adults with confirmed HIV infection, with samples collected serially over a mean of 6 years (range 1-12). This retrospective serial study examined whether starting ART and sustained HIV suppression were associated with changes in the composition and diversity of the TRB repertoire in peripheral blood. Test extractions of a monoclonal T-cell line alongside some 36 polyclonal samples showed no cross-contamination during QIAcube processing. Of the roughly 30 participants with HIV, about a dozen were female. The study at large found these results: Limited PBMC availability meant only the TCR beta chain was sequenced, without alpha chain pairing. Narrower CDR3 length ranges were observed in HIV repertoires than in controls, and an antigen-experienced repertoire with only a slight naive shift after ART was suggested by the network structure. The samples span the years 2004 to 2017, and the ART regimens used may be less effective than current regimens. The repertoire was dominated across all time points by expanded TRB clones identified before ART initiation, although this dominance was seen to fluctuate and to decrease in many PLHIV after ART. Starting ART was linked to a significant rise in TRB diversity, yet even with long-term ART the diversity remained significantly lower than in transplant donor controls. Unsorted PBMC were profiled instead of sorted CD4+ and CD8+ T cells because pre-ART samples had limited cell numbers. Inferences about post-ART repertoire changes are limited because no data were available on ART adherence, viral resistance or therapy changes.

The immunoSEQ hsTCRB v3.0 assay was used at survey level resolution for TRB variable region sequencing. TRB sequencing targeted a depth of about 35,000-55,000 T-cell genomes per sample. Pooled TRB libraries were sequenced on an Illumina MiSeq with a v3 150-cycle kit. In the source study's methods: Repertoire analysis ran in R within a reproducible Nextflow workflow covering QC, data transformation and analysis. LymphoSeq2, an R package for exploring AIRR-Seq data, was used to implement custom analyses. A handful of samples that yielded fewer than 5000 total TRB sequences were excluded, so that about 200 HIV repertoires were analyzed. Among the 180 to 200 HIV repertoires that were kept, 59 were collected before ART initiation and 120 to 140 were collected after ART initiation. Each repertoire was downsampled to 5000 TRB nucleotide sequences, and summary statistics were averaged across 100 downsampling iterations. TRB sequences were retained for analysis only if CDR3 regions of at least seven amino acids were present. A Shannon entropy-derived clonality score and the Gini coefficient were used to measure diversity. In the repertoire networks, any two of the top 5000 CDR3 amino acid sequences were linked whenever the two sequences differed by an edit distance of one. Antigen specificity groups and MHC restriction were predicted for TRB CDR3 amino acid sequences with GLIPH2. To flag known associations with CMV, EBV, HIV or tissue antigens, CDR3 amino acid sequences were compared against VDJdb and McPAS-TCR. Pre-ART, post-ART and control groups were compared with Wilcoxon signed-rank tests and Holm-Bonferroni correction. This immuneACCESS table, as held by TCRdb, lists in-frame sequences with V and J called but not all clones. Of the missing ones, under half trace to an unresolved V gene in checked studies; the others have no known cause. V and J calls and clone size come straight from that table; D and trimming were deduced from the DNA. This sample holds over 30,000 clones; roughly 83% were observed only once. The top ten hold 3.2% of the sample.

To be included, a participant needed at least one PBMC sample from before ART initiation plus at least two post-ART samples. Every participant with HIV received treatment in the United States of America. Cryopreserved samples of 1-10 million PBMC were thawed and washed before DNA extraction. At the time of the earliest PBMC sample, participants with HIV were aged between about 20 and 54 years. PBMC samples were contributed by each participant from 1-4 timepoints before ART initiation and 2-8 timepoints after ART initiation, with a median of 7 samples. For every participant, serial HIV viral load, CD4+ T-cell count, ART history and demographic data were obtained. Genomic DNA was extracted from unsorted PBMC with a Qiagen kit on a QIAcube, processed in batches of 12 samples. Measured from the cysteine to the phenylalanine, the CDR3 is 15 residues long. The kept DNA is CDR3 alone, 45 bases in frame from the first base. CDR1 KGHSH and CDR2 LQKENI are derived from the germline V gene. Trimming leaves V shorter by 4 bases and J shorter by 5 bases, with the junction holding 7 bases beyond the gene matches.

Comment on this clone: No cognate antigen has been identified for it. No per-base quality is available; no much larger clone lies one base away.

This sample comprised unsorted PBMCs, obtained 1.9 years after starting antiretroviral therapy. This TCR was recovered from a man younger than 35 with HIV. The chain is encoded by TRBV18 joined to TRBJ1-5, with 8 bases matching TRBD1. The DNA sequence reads TGTGCCAGCTCACTGGGACAGGTTATGGATCAGCCCCAGCATTTT. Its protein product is CASSLGQVMDQPQHF.